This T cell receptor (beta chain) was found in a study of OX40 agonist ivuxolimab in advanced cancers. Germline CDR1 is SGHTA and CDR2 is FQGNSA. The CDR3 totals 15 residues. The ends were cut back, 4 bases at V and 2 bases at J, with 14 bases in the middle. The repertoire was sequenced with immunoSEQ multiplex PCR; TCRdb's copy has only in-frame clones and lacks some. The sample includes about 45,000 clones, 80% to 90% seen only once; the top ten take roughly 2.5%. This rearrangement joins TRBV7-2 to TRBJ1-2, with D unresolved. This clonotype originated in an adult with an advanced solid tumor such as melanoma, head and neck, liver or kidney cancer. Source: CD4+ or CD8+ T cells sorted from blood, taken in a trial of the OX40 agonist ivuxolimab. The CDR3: CASSSLRRENYGYTF. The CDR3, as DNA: TGTGCCAGCAGCTCCCTTCGACGGGAGAACTATGGCTACACCTTC.